The 30 T cell receptor beta chains in this list originate from one sample, sequenced in a study of shared clonotypes between healthy human individuals. Here immunoSEQ multiplex PCR was the method, and the copy in TCRdb shows in-frame clones only, minus some. This table holds 650,000 to 750,000 clones, 60% to 80% found once. The sample taken for sequencing was memory CD4+ T cells sorted from blood. Indicated subset: CD45RA-negative fraction. These receptors were obtained from a woman in her twenties or thirties in good health.

CDR3 bases: TGCGCCAGCAGCCCCGGTAGGGAGACCCAGTACTTC. Its protein product is CASSPGRETQYF. This chain joins TRBV5-1 and TRBJ2-5; D not certain. The CDR3 extends over 12 amino acids. Trimming took 4 bases from V and 5 from J, leaving 9 bases between them. CDR1 is SGHRS, CDR2 YFSETQ, per germline.

V usage is TRBV7-2 and J usage is TRBJ2-7; D not resolved. The CDR3 length is 12 residues. CDR1 SGHTA and CDR2 FQGNSA come from the germline V gene. V shed 5 bases and J shed 3 bases, with 8 bases lying between them. CDR3 loop: CASSPADYEQYF. CDR3 in DNA: TGTGCCAGCAGCCCGGCCGACTACGAGCAGTACTTC.

In this sample, this clone turned up a few times. This chain links TRBV7-6 with TRBJ2-7, with D maybe TRBD1 (5 bases). Trimming stripped 5 bases from V and 2 bases from J, with 13 bases between. Germline V lookup: CDR1 SGHVS, CDR2 FNYEAQ. This CDR3 is built from 14 residues. For the CDR3, the DNA is TGTGCCAGCAGCAAAGGACATTCAGCCTACGAGCAGTACTTC. Translation: CASSKGHSAYEQYF. The full variable domain, with the rest looked up from reference TRBV7-6 and TRBJ2-7, is GAGVSQSPRYKVTKRGQDVALRCDPISGHVSLYWYRQALGQGPEFLTYFNYEAQQDKSGLPNDRFSAERPEGSISTLTIQRTEQRDSAMYRCASSKGHSAYEQYFGPGTRLTVT.

The genes are TRBV6-5 and TRBJ1-2; D unclear. There are 13 residues in the CDR3. In germline, CDR1 is MNHEY, CDR2 SVGAGI. V lost 0 bases and J lost 8, with 10 bases in between. CDR3 sequence: CASSYSRSDGYTF. CDR3 nucleotide sequence: TGTGCCAGCAGTTACTCCAGGTCAGACGGCTACACCTTC.

The gene calls are TRBV6-5 and TRBJ2-7; the D call may be TRBD1 or TRBD2 (5 bases each). V was trimmed by 2 bases and J by 5 bases, leaving 10 bases between them. CDR1 is MNHEY and CDR2 is SVGAGI in the germline V gene. This CDR3 is built from 13 residues. The CDR3 sequence is CASSYGGSNEQYF. DNA of the CDR3: TGTGCCAGCAGTTACGGGGGTTCAAACGAGCAGTACTTC.

The chain recombines TRBV6-4 with TRBJ2-1; no definite D call. Germline loops: CDR1 MRHNA, CDR2 SNTAGT. The CDR3 covers 15 residues. V was clipped by 4 bases and J by 5 bases, with 15 bases between them. The CDR3 region is CASSVGSGGHNEQFF. The CDR3 DNA follows: TGTGCCAGCAGTGTAGGCTCGGGCGGCCACAATGAGCAGTTCTTC.

This sequence joins TRBV2 and TRBJ1-5; tentative D call: TRBD1 (6 bases). V shed 2 bases and J shed 5 bases, with 16 bases lying between them. CDR3 length: 16 residues. Germline CDR1 and CDR2: SNHLY and FYNNEI. For the CDR3, the DNA is TGTGCCAGCAGTGAACTCCCTGGGGGCGCTTATCAGCCCCAGCATTTT. Its protein is CASSELPGGAYQPQHF.

The chain uses TRBV28 and TRBJ1-6, with D tentatively TRBD1 (5 bases). The V end was cut by 7 bases, the J end by 5 bases, with 15 bases between. Germline V gene lookup returns CDR1 MDHEN and CDR2 SYDVKM. There are 15 residues in the CDR3. The CDR3, as DNA: TGTGCCAGCACGGGGATGAGGGGTCATAATTCACCCCTCCACTTT. It encodes CASTGMRGHNSPLHF.

The chain joins TRBV19 to TRBJ2-3; D is ambiguous. The germline CDR1 and CDR2 sequences are LNHDA and SQIVND (reference sequence). The CDR3 has 13 residues. Trimming removed 6 bases at V and 0 bases at J, with 7 bases between. CDR3 nucleotides: TGTGCCAGTAGACCAAGAAGCACAGATACGCAGTATTTT. It yields the protein CASRPRSTDTQYF.

The rearrangement uses TRBV28 and TRBJ1-3; no definite D call. The CDR3 sequence is 14 residues long. Germline lookup yields CDR1 MDHEN and CDR2 SYDVKM. With 6 bases removed from V and 6 bases from J, the gap between germline ends came to 15 bases. In DNA, the CDR3 is TGTGCCAGCAGGGCCCCTGATCGGGTAAACACCATATATTTT. Amino acid sequence: CASRAPDRVNTIYF.

The count of this clone is one. J is TRBJ2-7 and V is TRBV5-4; 7 bases match TRBD2. Looked up from germline, CDR1 is SGHNT and CDR2 is YYREEE (reference sequence). J gave up 1 base and V 4 bases, and 11 bases lay outside the gene matches. The CDR3 extends over 16 amino acids. The CDR3 bases are TGTGCCAGCAGCCGGTTGGCGGGGGTGAGGTCCTACGAGCAGTACTTC. It specifies CASSRLAGVRSYEQYF.

This chain connects TRBV15 to TRBJ2-3; no clear D. Germline V gene lookup returns CDR1 LNHNV and CDR2 YYDKDF (reference sequence). V was pared by 0 bases and J by 2 bases, with 6 bases between. The CDR3 sequence is 14 residues long. The CDR3 DNA sequence: TGTGCCACCAGCAGAGATTTTAACACAGATACGCAGTATTTT. Translated, it gives CATSRDFNTDTQYF.

The CDR3 region is CASSVGGSYGYTF. The CDR3, as DNA: TGTGCCAGCAGTGTCGGGGGGAGTTATGGCTACACCTTC. This chain links TRBV2 with TRBJ1-2; a possible D gene is TRBD1 (5 bases). V lost 4 bases, J lost 5 bases, and 11 bases lay in between. CDR1 is SNHLY and CDR2 is FYNNEI in the germline V gene. CDR3 length: 13 residues.

The chain has TRBV11-2 and TRBJ2-2, with unresolved D. CDR1 SGHAT and CDR2 FQNNGV come from the germline V gene. V dropped 1 base and J dropped 6 bases, with 9 bases sitting between them. The CDR3 spans 14 residues. The CDR3 DNA reads as TGTGCCAGCAGCTTAGCTCAGTATTCCGGGGAGCTGTTTTTT. Amino acids: CASSLAQYSGELFF.

The chain is built from TRBV5-4 and TRBJ1-1; D perhaps matches TRBD1 (5 bases). Trimming left V 3 bases short and J 9 bases short, with 15 bases between. CDR3 length: 13 residues. Looked up from germline, CDR1 is SGHNT and CDR2 is YYREEE (reference sequence). CDR3 amino acids: CASSSRGQLKAFF. The CDR3 coding sequence is TGTGCCAGCAGCTCCCGGGGCCAGCTAAAAGCTTTCTTT. Combining the CDR3 with reference TRBV5-4 and TRBJ1-1 gives the whole variable domain ETGVTQSPTHLIKTRGQQVTLRCSSQSGHNTVSWYQQALGQGPQFIFQYYREEENGRGNFPPRFSGLQFPNYSSELNVNALELDDSALYLCASSSRGQLKAFFGQGTRLTVV.

The rearrangement links TRBV27 to TRBJ1-1; D gene uncertain. The CDR3 runs 14 residues. Germline-derived CDR1 and CDR2 are MNHEY and SMNVEV (reference sequence). The V end was cut by 5 bases, the J end by 4 bases, with 14 bases between. The CDR3: CASSHPGFGTEAFF. Here the CDR3 DNA reads TGTGCCAGCAGTCATCCCGGGTTTGGCACTGAAGCTTTCTTT.

The chain employs TRBV7-2 and TRBJ2-3, with 10 bases matching TRBD1. This CDR3 region has 15 residues. The trim removed 5 bases at V and 0 bases at J, leaving 2 bases unmatched. Looked up from germline, CDR1 is SGHTA and CDR2 is FQGNSA. The CDR3 spells CASSGQGVSTDTQYF. CDR3 nucleotides: TGTGCCAGCAGCGGACAGGGGGTGAGCACAGATACGCAGTATTTT.

The J gene is TRBJ2-3, the V gene TRBV28; 10 positions agree with TRBD2. CDR3 size: 17 residues. Germline V gene data show CDR1 as MDHEN and CDR2 as SYDVKM. The V segment lost 6 bases and the J segment 2 bases; nucleotides outside the gene matches: 11. CDR3: CASSPHPSGGFTDTQYF. DNA for the CDR3: TGTGCCAGCAGCCCACACCCTAGCGGGGGTTTCACAGATACGCAGTATTTT.

This clone was recorded a few times. CDR3 region: CASSLRGQGSSYEQYF. The CDR3 region has the DNA TGCGCCAGCAGCCTTCGGGGACAGGGAAGTTCCTACGAGCAGTACTTC. This chain connects TRBV5-1 to TRBJ2-7, with 9 bases fitting TRBD1. CDR1 and CDR2 from the germline V gene are SGHRS and YFSETQ. The CDR3 totals 16 residues. V dropped 4 bases and J dropped 1; count of bases not matched to a gene: 9.

The rearrangement joins TRBV2 to TRBJ1-2; D unclear. Germline V CDR1 and CDR2: SNHLY, FYNNEI. The CDR3 totals 13 residues. Trimming took 7 bases from V and 0 from J, leaving 9 bases between them. Written as DNA, the CDR3 is TGTGCCAGCAACGTACAGCCTAACTATGGCTACACCTTC. Translation gives CASNVQPNYGYTF.

The chain couples TRBV28 to TRBJ2-1; 11 nucleotides match TRBD2. CDR1 is MDHEN, CDR2 SYDVKM, per germline. J was trimmed by 4 bases and V by 6 bases; bases with no gene match: 5. This CDR3 region has 15 residues. DNA of the CDR3: TGTGCCAGCAGAACCGGGACTAGCGGATACAATGAGCAGTTCTTC. Translated: CASRTGTSGYNEQFF.

This chain connects TRBV6-1 to TRBJ2-1, with D possibly TRBD1 on 5 matching bases. Germline V gene data show CDR1 as MNHNS and CDR2 as SASEGT. Trimming took off 6 bases at V and 2 bases at J, with 8 bases between the two ends. This CDR3 has 13 amino acids. The CDR3 spells CASSKTAYNEQFF. In nucleotides, the CDR3 is TGTGCCAGCAGCAAGACAGCCTACAATGAGCAGTTCTTC.

In its sample, this clone was seen many times. This sequence joins TRBV4-1 and TRBJ2-7, with D maybe TRBD2 (6 bases). Trimming took off 5 bases at V and 2 bases at J, with 16 bases between the two ends. The CDR3 has 15 residues. Per the germline V gene, CDR1 is MGHRA and CDR2 is YSYEKL. CDR3 in DNA: TGCGCCAGCAGCTTAGAGAATCGGGAGACCTACGAGCAGTACTTC. The encoded protein is CASSLENRETYEQYF.

The rearrangement joins TRBV27 to TRBJ2-7, with 8 bases lining up with TRBD2. Germline trimming cut 10 bases from V and 5 bases from J; bases unmatched to any gene: 7. Germline CDR1 and CDR2: MNHEY and SMNVEV (reference sequence). The length of the CDR3 is 12 residues. CDR3 in DNA: TGTGCCACCTCGGGAGGGGTCCACGAGCAGTACTTC. It yields the protein CATSGGVHEQYF.

The V call is TRBV19, the J call TRBJ2-5, with 11 positions matching TRBD2. Germline-derived CDR1 and CDR2 are LNHDA and SQIVND (reference sequence). The CDR3 runs 14 residues. V lost 5 bases to trimming and J lost 4 bases; unmatched junction nucleotides: 3. CDR3 sequence reads: CASSPSGRPETQYF. The CDR3 bases are TGTGCCAGTAGTCCTAGCGGGAGGCCAGAGACCCAGTACTTC.

This chain connects TRBV6-1 to TRBJ1-1; D is ambiguous. This CDR3 contains 13 residues. Germline V lookup: CDR1 MNHNS, CDR2 SASEGT. V dropped 0 bases and J dropped 11 bases, with 13 bases sitting between them. In DNA, the CDR3 is TGTGCCAGCAGTGAAGCGCTTCGTGGGGTGGCTTTCTTT. It yields the protein CASSEALRGVAFF.

The gene calls are TRBV6-1 and TRBJ2-3, with 10 nucleotides matching TRBD2. The CDR3 totals 14 residues. From germline, CDR1 is MNHNS and CDR2 SASEGT. V trimming: 7 bases; J trimming: 4 bases; junction bases outside the gene matches: 5. Here the CDR3 DNA reads TGTGCCAGCATCCAACTAGCGGGACCAGATACGCAGTATTTT. Its protein is CASIQLAGPDTQYF.

V is TRBV19 and J is TRBJ1-1, with 10 bases fitting TRBD1. Per the germline V gene, CDR1 is LNHDA and CDR2 is SQIVND (reference sequence). V lost 6 bases and J lost 3; bases outside the gene matches: 13. This CDR3 has 17 residues. CDR3: CASRALRTGGIDTEAFF. Written as DNA, the CDR3 is TGTGCCAGTAGGGCATTAAGGACAGGGGGGATTGACACTGAAGCTTTCTTT.

V gene TRBV9 combines with J gene TRBJ1-3; no clear D. Germline CDR1 reads SGDLS; CDR2 reads YYNGEE. Trimming left V 4 bases short and J 0 bases short, with 8 bases between. This CDR3 is built from 14 residues. The CDR3 bases are TGTGCCAGCAGCCCCGACAACTCTGGAAACACCATATATTTT. Translation gives CASSPDNSGNTIYF.

The V call is TRBV6-1, the J call TRBJ1-1, with D perhaps matching TRBD1 (5 bases). Germline assignment: CDR1 MNHNS and CDR2 SASEGT. The ends were cut back, 0 bases at V and 4 bases at J, with 9 bases in the middle. There are 14 residues in the CDR3. In DNA, the CDR3 is TGTGCCAGCAGTGAAGCCGGGGCGAGCACTGAAGCTTTCTTT. Its protein product is CASSEAGASTEAFF.